The 16 T cell receptor beta chains below come from one sample, sequenced in a study of OX40 agonist ivuxolimab in advanced cancers. This table comes from immunoSEQ multiplex PCR, and its TCRdb copy is limited to in-frame clones, with some not included. The data hold just under 20,000 clones, with 80% to 90% observed a single time. The sequencing here drew on CD4+ or CD8+ T cells sorted from blood, taken in a trial of the OX40 agonist ivuxolimab. These receptors came from an adult with an advanced solid tumor such as melanoma, head and neck, liver or kidney cancer.

The J gene is TRBJ2-1, the V gene TRBV5-6; 8 bases are a match to TRBD2. V lost 7 bases to trimming and J lost 0 bases; unmatched junction nucleotides: 3. The CDR3 covers 14 residues. Germline CDR1 is SGHDT and CDR2 is YYEEEE. The CDR3 protein is CASLSGSSYNEQFF. The CDR3 region has the DNA TGTGCCAGCTTAAGCGGGAGCTCCTACAATGAGCAGTTCTTC.

V and J are TRBV19 and TRBJ2-3, with 10 bases identical to TRBD2. V lost 6 bases, J lost 3 bases, and 15 bases stayed unmatched. This CDR3 spans 18 amino acids. Germline values: CDR1 LNHDA, CDR2 SQIVND (reference sequence). The CDR3 loop is CASSSPSGRRVGTDTQYF. The CDR3 coding sequence is TGTGCCAGTAGCTCACCTAGCGGGAGACGGGTCGGAACAGATACGCAGTATTTT. Using reference TRBV19 and TRBJ2-3 for the parts outside the CDR3, the full variable domain is DGGITQSPKYLFRKEGQNVTLSCEQNLNHDAMYWYRQDPGQGLRLIYYSQIVNDFQKGDIAEGYSVSREKKESFPLTVTSAQKNPTAFYLCASSSPSGRRVGTDTQYFGPGTRLTVL.

The chain has TRBV11-2 and TRBJ2-1; TRBD1 aligns across 7 bases. This CDR3 is 15 amino acids long. J gave up 0 bases and V 5 bases, and 4 bases lay outside the gene matches. The germline V gene encodes CDR1 SGHAT and CDR2 FQNNGV. The CDR3 here is CASSQTGSSYNEQFF. CDR3 coding DNA: TGTGCCAGCAGCCAGACAGGGAGCTCCTACAATGAGCAGTTCTTC.

This rearrangement joins TRBV4-2 to TRBJ2-1; tentatively, D is TRBD2 (5 bases). Looked up from germline, CDR1 is LGHNA and CDR2 is YNFKEQ. Trimming took off 1 base at V and 3 bases at J, with 13 bases between the two ends. This CDR3 contains 16 residues. The DNA for the CDR3 is TGTGCCAGCAGCCAAGTGGACGGGGAGATCTACAATGAGCAGTTCTTC. This gives the protein CASSQVDGEIYNEQFF.

The rearrangement links TRBV4-3 to TRBJ2-2; the D is unclear. This CDR3 is built from 14 residues. V lost 0 bases, J lost 1 base, and 3 bases lay in between. The germline V gene has CDR1 LGHNA and CDR2 YSLEER. CDR3 nucleotides: TGCGCCAGCAGCCAAGATAGGAACACCGGGGAGCTGTTTTTT. It specifies CASSQDRNTGELFF.

V usage is TRBV7-9 and J usage is TRBJ2-7; 7 nucleotides line up with TRBD1. The junction had 3 bases not matched to a gene; V was cut back by 1 base and J by 6 bases. Germline assignment: CDR1 SEHNR and CDR2 FQNEAQ (reference sequence). This CDR3 contains 13 residues. CDR3 loop: CASSLEGGREQYF. As DNA, the CDR3 is TGTGCCAGCAGCTTAGAAGGGGGCCGCGAGCAGTACTTC.

This clone appeared a few times. J is TRBJ1-2 and V is TRBV4-3; D is perhaps TRBD1 (5 bases). With 0 bases removed from V and 6 bases from J, the gap between germline ends came to 17 bases. Per germline, CDR1 LGHNA and CDR2 YSLEER. The CDR3 totals 16 residues. Here the CDR3 reads CASSQDAGRVKNGYTF. In nucleotides, the CDR3 is TGCGCCAGCAGCCAAGACGCGGGCAGGGTGAAGAATGGCTACACCTTC.

Written as DNA, the CDR3 is TGTGCCAGCAGTTACCGGGACTCCCAACAAGAGACCCAGTACTTC. Its protein is CASSYRDSQQETQYF. This sequence joins TRBV6-5 and TRBJ2-5, with D perhaps matching TRBD2 (6 bases). From germline, CDR1 is MNHEY and CDR2 SVGAGI. The V gene lost 2 bases and the J gene lost 2 bases, with 12 bases spanning the gap. This CDR3 comprises 15 residues.

The genes are TRBV6-1 and TRBJ2-4; D is unresolved. V was cut by 6 bases and J by 7 bases, with 13 bases left in between. Germline CDR1 MNHNS, CDR2 SASEGT. The CDR3 length is 13 residues. CDR3 bases: TGTGCCAGCAGCCTTCTGACTCTCAACATTCAGTACTTC. This sequence encodes CASSLLTLNIQYF.

This chain connects TRBV6-1 to TRBJ1-1, with TRBD1 matching 8 bases. Germline values: CDR1 MNHNS, CDR2 SASEGT. Unmatched junction bases numbered 9, after V lost 3 bases and J lost 0 bases. CDR3 length: 17 residues. The CDR3 DNA reads as TGTGCCAGCAGTGAGACAGGGGTCTTAGGGTTGAACACTGAAGCTTTCTTT. This translates into CASSETGVLGLNTEAFF.

This sequence joins TRBV2 and TRBJ2-1; 10 positions agree with TRBD2. CDR1 is SNHLY and CDR2 is FYNNEI in the germline V gene. The trim removed 1 base at V and 5 bases at J, leaving 2 bases unmatched. The CDR3 extends over 15 amino acids. The CDR3 bases are TGTGCCAGCAGTGAAGGGCTAGCGGGAGACAATGAGCAGTTCTTC. Translating it yields CASSEGLAGDNEQFF.

The chain is built from TRBV27 and TRBJ2-3; TRBD2 is a possible D gene (5 bases). This CDR3 comprises 14 residues. CDR1 MNHEY and CDR2 SMNVEV come from the germline V gene (reference sequence). V lost 5 bases and J lost 2, with 11 bases in between. The CDR3 region has the DNA TGTGCCAGCAGTACCCTAGCATCCACAGATACGCAGTATTTT. This gives the protein CASSTLASTDTQYF.

The CDR3, as DNA: TGTGCCAGCAGTTTATTCGGCGTCTACGAGCAGTACTTC. Its protein product is CASSLFGVYEQYF. The chain has TRBV28 and TRBJ2-7, with D hard to call. CDR3 length equals 13 residues. Trimming removed 1 base from V and 3 bases from J, with 7 bases in between. Germline CDR1 reads MDHEN; CDR2 reads SYDVKM. The whole variable domain, remainder taken from reference TRBV28 and TRBJ2-7, is DVKVTQSSRYLVKRTGEKVFLECVQDMDHENMFWYRQDPGLGLRLIYFSYDVKMKEKGDIPEGYSVSREKKERFSLILESASTNQTSMYLCASSLFGVYEQYFGPGTRLTVT.

V is TRBV5-6 and J is TRBJ1-5, with D tentatively TRBD1 (5 bases). Trimming took off 3 bases at V and 5 bases at J, with 18 bases between the two ends. In germline, CDR1 is SGHDT, CDR2 YYEEEE. The CDR3 is 16 amino acids. Here the CDR3 reads CASSSEGSGWDQPQHF. CDR3 sequence (DNA): TGTGCCAGCAGCTCCGAGGGGTCAGGGTGGGATCAGCCCCAGCATTTT.

The gene calls are TRBV11-3 and TRBJ2-5; the match to TRBD1 covers 11 bases. The CDR3 runs 15 residues. The junction had 5 bases not matched to a gene; V was cut back by 4 bases and J by 4 bases. Germline loops: CDR1 SGHNT, CDR2 YENEEA. The CDR3 is CASSSRGQGVETQYF. The CDR3 DNA reads as TGTGCCAGCAGCTCCAGGGGACAGGGGGTAGAGACCCAGTACTTC.

The V call is TRBV4-2, the J call TRBJ1-2, with 12 nucleotides matching TRBD1. This CDR3 has 17 residues. CDR1 and CDR2 from the germline V gene are LGHNA and YNFKEQ. The J segment lost 4 bases and the V segment lost 0 bases, leaving 6 bases of the junction unmatched. The CDR3 reads CASSQEGQGARSYGYTF. CDR3 nucleotides: TGTGCCAGCAGCCAAGAGGGACAGGGGGCACGCAGCTATGGCTACACCTTC.